The 6 T cell receptor beta chains in this list originate from one sample, sequenced in a study of blood T cells in healthy people across ages. The authors ran a second PCR of 7 to 11 cycles using a sample-barcoded 5' primer and a J-beta primer mix. Using its own MiXCR run on the 5' RACE reads, TCRdb lists one record per CDR3 protein. The sample lists roughly 800,000 distinct CDR3 sequences; around a quarter were seen once. This sample was also put to use in a study of T cells of mothers and their children.

Sequenced: blood. These receptors all stem from a boy between 10 and 17 years old in good health.

This clonotype has at least ten counts. The chain employs TRBV2 and TRBJ2-7; D is unclear. V was trimmed by 1 base and J by 2 bases, leaving 6 bases between them. The CDR3 is 13 amino acids. The germline gives CDR1 SNHLY, CDR2 FYNNEI. The CDR3 bases are TGTGCCAGCAGTGAAGACAGAGCCTACGAGCAGTACTTC. Its protein product is CASSEDRAYEQYF.

The chain uses TRBV28 and TRBJ1-2; TRBD1 is a possible D gene (5 bases). Per the germline V gene, CDR1 is MDHEN and CDR2 is SYDVKM. The CDR3 sequence is 14 residues long. Between the trimmed V and J ends, which lost 2 bases and 1 base, there was a span of 8 bases. For the CDR3, the DNA is TGTGCCAGCAGTTTAGAGGGGATTAACTATGGCTACACCTTC. Translated, it gives CASSLEGINYGYTF.

This chain connects TRBV29-1 to TRBJ2-7, with D maybe TRBD2 (6 bases). The DNA end is a closer match to TRBJ2-1, so the J assignment may be wrong. CDR3 length: 11 residues. Per the germline V gene, CDR1 is SQVTM and CDR2 is ANQGSEA. The CDR3 DNA reads as TGCGGGGCGGGGAACTACAATGAGCAGTTCTTC. It translates to CGAGNYNEQFF.

The rearrangement uses TRBV5-4 and TRBJ2-3; 10 bases are shared with TRBD2. Germline CDR1 reads SGHNT; CDR2 reads YYREEE (reference sequence). The trim removed 4 bases at V and 4 bases at J, leaving 15 bases unmatched. This CDR3 spans 18 amino acids. CDR3 DNA: TGTGCCAGCAGCCCCACGCCACCCAGCGGGGGGGATGCAGATACGCAGTATTTT. It is translated as CASSPTPPSGGDADTQYF.

The V gene is TRBV2, the J gene TRBJ2-5; 12 positions agree with TRBD2. The end of the DNA is better explained by TRBJ2-1, so the J call may be wrong. The CDR3 sequence is 15 residues long. CDR1 and CDR2 (germline): SNHLY, FYNNEI. The CDR3 is CASSEQLAGGIEQFF. DNA for the CDR3: TGTGCCAGCAGTGAACAACTAGCGGGGGGTATTGAGCAGTTCTTC.

This clonotype has a handful of counts. The CDR3: CASSPPSRAPYEQYF. The CDR3 coding sequence is TGTGCCAGCTCACCACCTTCTCGAGCGCCCTACGAGCAGTACTTC. V usage is TRBV18 and J usage is TRBJ2-7; no reliable D call. Germline CDR1 KGHSH, CDR2 LQKENI. This CDR3 contains 15 residues. Deletions cut 0 bases from V and 2 bases from J, with 11 bases between.